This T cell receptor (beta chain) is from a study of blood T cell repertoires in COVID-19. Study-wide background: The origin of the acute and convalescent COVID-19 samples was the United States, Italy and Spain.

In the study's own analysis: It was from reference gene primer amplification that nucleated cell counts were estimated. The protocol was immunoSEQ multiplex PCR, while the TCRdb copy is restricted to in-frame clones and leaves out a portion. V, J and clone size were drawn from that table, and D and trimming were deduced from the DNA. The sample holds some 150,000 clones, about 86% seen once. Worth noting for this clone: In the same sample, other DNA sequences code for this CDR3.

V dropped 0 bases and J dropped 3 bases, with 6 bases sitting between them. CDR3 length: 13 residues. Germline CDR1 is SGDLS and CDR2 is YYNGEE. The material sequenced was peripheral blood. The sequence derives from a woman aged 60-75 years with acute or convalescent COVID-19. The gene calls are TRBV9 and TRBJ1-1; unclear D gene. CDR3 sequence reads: CASSVDRDTEAFF. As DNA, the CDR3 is TGTGCCAGCAGCGTAGATCGGGACACTGAAGCTTTCTTT.